Listed below are T cell receptor beta chains from one sample, sequenced in a study of post-analysis software for immune sequencing data. MiXCR, applied by TCRdb to the PCR reads, yields one record per CDR3 protein. This table has around 700,000 distinct CDR3 sequences, 55% to 70% appearing once. The specimen was blood. Receptors were obtained from a girl aged 2 to 9 with multiple sclerosis. CDR3s include the opening cysteine and the closing phenylalanine or tryptophan.

V gene	J gene	CDR3 protein
TRBV7-9	.	CASSLEAGGGEQYF
TRBV19	TRBJ2-6	CATRDRDPGANVLTF
TRBV20-1	TRBJ2-1	CSATWTKSGDEQFF
TRBV5-6	TRBJ2-1	CASSQGGQGEQFF
TRBV5-1	TRBJ2-5	CASSSPQAQEETQYF
TRBV14	TRBJ1-2	CASSQLQGFNYGYTF
TRBV5-5	TRBJ1-1	CASSLEVVARAFF
TRBV15	TRBJ2-1	CATSGDSSSYNEQFF
TRBV11-2	TRBJ2-5	CASSRRVSSGQETQYF
TRBV4-2	TRBJ1-2	CASSQEFGQGGNGYTF
TRBV6-5	TRBJ1-2	CASRTQGAYGYTF
TRBV10-3	TRBJ2-4	CAISESGILAKNIQYF
TRBV12-3/TRBV12-4	TRBJ2-7	CASSLRLAGYEQYF
TRBV12-3/TRBV12-4	.	CASSLGTGTENIQYF
TRBV10-3	TRBJ2-1	CAIRTGTDNGQFF
TRBV7-8	TRBJ2-4	CASSLSRAKNIQYF
TRBV7-2	TRBJ2-1	CASSPQGAFYYNEQFF
TRBV5-1	TRBJ2-1	CASSLVVGSEAEQFF
TRBV5-5	.	CASSVLKASSQETQYF
TRBV6-1	TRBJ2-7	CASSRRVNGETAAIPYEQYF
TRBV7-3	TRBJ2-3	CASSRPGLAAFVDTQYF
TRBV29-1	TRBJ1-2	CSVAGENYGYTF
TRBV14	TRBJ2-7	CASSQGAGRREQYF
TRBV9	TRBJ2-7	CASSVVGDSYEQYF
TRBV7-9	TRBJ1-5	CASSLSWTQPQHF
TRBV7-9	TRBJ1-4	CASSPGRAEKLFF
TRBV29-1	TRBJ2-6	CSVDEDGASGANVRTF
TRBV7-9	TRBJ2-3	CASSLSSSGPDTQYF
TRBV30	TRBJ2-2	CAWSVRGEGGELFF
TRBV4-2	TRBJ1-6	CASSGGYNSPLHF
TRBV5-1	TRBJ2-7	CASSRLAGEVSEQYF
TRBV15	TRBJ1-2	CATSRDLRDHGYTF
TRBV6-5	TRBJ2-5	CASSRTSGSIETQYF
TRBV6-2/TRBV6-3	TRBJ2-3	CASSYRRGIRTDTQYF
TRBV3-1	TRBJ1-1	CASSHTAGSEAFF
TRBV5-1	TRBJ2-3	CASSMGDRGGTDTQYF
TRBV11-3	TRBJ2-3	CASSQELGDTQYF
TRBV20-1	TRBJ2-5	CSARGINSGETQYF
TRBV25-1	TRBJ2-5	CASSDPRGEGETQYF
TRBV6-2/TRBV6-3	TRBJ1-1	CASSYFGGATNTEAFF
TRBV20-1	TRBJ2-1	CSAPLDRGYNEQFF
TRBV12-3/TRBV12-4	TRBJ1-6	CASSANSPISPLHF
TRBV11-2	TRBJ2-4	CASSPRTGGWLERTNIQYF
TRBV20-1	TRBJ2-7	CSARSQGAYEQYF
TRBV5-1	TRBJ2-1	CASSFLLAGDNEQFF
TRBV4-2	TRBJ1-1	CASSQPEWTEAFF
TRBV12-3/TRBV12-4	TRBJ1-2	CASSKGALHGYTF
TRBV5-5	TRBJ2-1	CASSLRGRVSLSSYNEQFF
TRBV29-1	TRBJ2-1	CSLAGYNEQFF
TRBV6-4	TRBJ2-1	CATRPSGSSYNEQFF
TRBV6-6	TRBJ2-1	CASSYLNRDSFYNEQFF
TRBV5-1	TRBJ2-3	CASSLERIPGTQYF
TRBV10-3	TRBJ2-1	CAARPVAGGLGGSNEQFF
TRBV19	TRBJ2-5	CASSRGDGQETQYF
TRBV10-1	TRBJ1-2	CASSDEGNRYGYTF
TRBV29-1	TRBJ2-3	CSVRSSGRVMDTQYF
TRBV7-2	TRBJ2-3	CASSLGGAASTDTQYF
TRBV7-2	TRBJ2-1	CASSLGGTSVNNEQFF
TRBV9	TRBJ2-5	CASSVSPLETQYF
TRBV10-3	TRBJ2-5	CAISESGSQETQYF